This T cell receptor (beta chain) was obtained from a study of graft-versus-host responses after intestinal transplantation. In the study overall: Every recipient had anti-thymocyte globulin induction and about three years of tacrolimus plus steroids.

This clone has just one count. Its specificity is unknown. With 0 bases clipped from V and 1 base from J, the junction kept 2 bases outside the gene matches. Germline V gene sequence: CDR1 PRHDT, CDR2 FYEKMQ (reference sequence). This CDR3 has 16 amino acids. Processed graft tissue released its intraepithelial and lamina propria lymphocytes. General study points: Recipient marrow showed GvH clones, some seen first in ileum or blood. Early post-transplant falls in HvG clones accompanied the peak levels of circulating GvH clones. High graft-versus-host to host-versus-graft T cell clonal ratios marked allografts of patients with graft-donor macrochimerism.

Measured with immunoSEQ multiplex PCR; TCRdb has only the in-frame clones, and not every one. The table lists about 12,000 clones, around three quarters of them singletons. V gene TRBV13 combines with J gene TRBJ2-5, with 10 bases lining up with TRBD1. The sequencing used ileum tissue, collected around 150 days after intestinal transplantation. The receptor's source is a human patient who received an intestinal transplant, so some T cells may come from the graft donor. CDR3 sequence reads: CASSLGDRGLQETQYF. In DNA, the CDR3 is TGTGCCAGCAGCTTAGGAGACAGGGGGCTCCAAGAGACCCAGTACTTC.